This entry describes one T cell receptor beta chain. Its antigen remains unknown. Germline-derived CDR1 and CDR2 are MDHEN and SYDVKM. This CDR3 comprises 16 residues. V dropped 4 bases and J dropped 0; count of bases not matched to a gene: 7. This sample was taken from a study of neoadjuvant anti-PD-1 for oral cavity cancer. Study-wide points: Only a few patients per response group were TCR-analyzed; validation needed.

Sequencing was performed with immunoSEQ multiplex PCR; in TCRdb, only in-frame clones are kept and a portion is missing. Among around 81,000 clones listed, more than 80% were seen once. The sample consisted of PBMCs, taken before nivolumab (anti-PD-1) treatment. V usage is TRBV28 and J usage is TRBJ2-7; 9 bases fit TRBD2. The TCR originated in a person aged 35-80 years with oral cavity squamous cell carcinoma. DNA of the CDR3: TGTGCCAGCAGTTCACCTCTAGCGGGATTCTCCTACGAGCAGTACTTC. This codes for CASSSPLAGFSYEQYF.